The present entry profiles one T cell receptor beta chain with its context. Its specificity is not known. The data derive from a study of cytomegalovirus exposure and HLA in healthy donors. Study-wide results and limits: Later on, a genetic analysis was performed. It linked a missense variant in DCLRE1C with V- and J-gene trimming of TCR beta.

The germline V and J ends were trimmed by 4 bases and 1 base, with 13 bases remaining between them. There are 14 residues in the CDR3. Germline V CDR1 and CDR2: SQVTM, ANQGSEA. Primers for the PCR totalled 60 Vbeta and 13 Jbeta. Using immunoSEQ multiplex PCR, the repertoire was profiled, and TCRdb retains in-frame clones only, with some absent. This sample yields around 110,000 clones, of which around 79% are seen a single time; about 3.6% belongs to the top ten. This receptor was taken from a man aged 60-69 years in good health and CMV-seronegative. The sample comprised PBMCs. The chain uses TRBV29-1 and TRBJ1-2, with D possibly matching TRBD1 (5 bases). CDR3 DNA: TGCAGCGTTGCCCCCCAGGGTTATAACTATGGCTACACCTTC. Its protein product is CSVAPQGYNYGYTF.